Listed here are 23 T cell receptor beta chains from one sample, sequenced in a study of blood T cell repertoires in COVID-19. Profiled with immunoSEQ multiplex PCR; TCRdb holds only in-frame clones, not every one. The table lists some 180,000 clones, over 80% of them singletons, with approximately 8.1% in the top ten. What was sequenced was peripheral blood. All receptors derive from an elderly woman with COVID-19, enrolled during active disease.

The V and J genes are TRBV5-1 and TRBJ1-1, with 7 bases matching TRBD1. J gave up 5 bases and V 0 bases, and 7 bases lay outside the gene matches. Germline V gene data show CDR1 as SGHRS and CDR2 as YFSETQ. The CDR3 is 15 residues long. CDR3 sequence (DNA): TGCGCCAGCAGCTTGGGAAACAGGGGTGAGACTGAAGCTTTCTTT. Its translation: CASSLGNRGETEAFF.

The CDR3 spells CASTLGGEQYF. The CDR3 region has the DNA TGTGCCAGCACCCTGGGGGGGGAGCAGTACTTC. This chain connects TRBV12-3 or TRBV12-4 to TRBJ2-7, with 7 bases fitting TRBD2. This CDR3 is 11 amino acids long. J gave up 7 bases and V 7 bases, and 4 bases lay outside the gene matches.

This clone was detected only once. The V call is TRBV2, the J call TRBJ1-2; 8 bases match TRBD1. CDR1 and CDR2 from the germline V gene are SNHLY and FYNNEI. Germline trimming cut 4 bases from V and 7 bases from J; bases unmatched to any gene: 5. The CDR3 is made up of 13 amino acids. The DNA for the CDR3 is TGTGCCAGCAGTGTGGCAGGGGGCACTGGCTACACCTTC. This gives the protein CASSVAGGTGYTF.

The chain is built from TRBV28 and TRBJ2-1; D possibly corresponds to TRBD2 (6 bases). The ends were cut back, 2 bases at V and 1 base at J, with 9 bases in the middle. CDR1 and CDR2 (germline): MDHEN, SYDVKM. The CDR3 is 15 residues long. CDR3 sequence reads: CASSLAGNSYNEQFF. CDR3 coding DNA: TGTGCCAGCAGTTTAGCGGGGAATTCCTACAATGAGCAGTTCTTC.

The V and J genes are TRBV4-2 and TRBJ2-1, with D uncertain. From germline, CDR1 is LGHNA and CDR2 YNFKEQ. The V and J ends lost 4 bases and 8 bases respectively, with 12 bases between them. The CDR3 is 13 residues long. The CDR3 DNA follows: TGTGCCAGCAGCCTCGAGGAGCCGGATGAGCAGTTCTTC. Its translation: CASSLEEPDEQFF.

V and J are TRBV5-4 and TRBJ1-1; 8 positions match TRBD1. The V and J ends lost 4 bases and 1 base, in that order; junction bases with no gene match: 6. This CDR3 contains 15 residues. Germline values: CDR1 SGHNT, CDR2 YYREEE (reference sequence). Here the CDR3 reads CASSGPGTGNTEAFF. DNA of the CDR3: TGTGCCAGCAGCGGGCCCGGGACAGGGAACACTGAAGCTTTCTTT.

This chain joins TRBV5-1 and TRBJ2-3; 9 nucleotides align to TRBD2. V was clipped by 1 base and J by 4 bases; unmatched bases: 10. CDR1 and CDR2 (germline): SGHRS, YFSETQ. The CDR3 is 17 residues long. CDR3 bases: TGCGCCAGCAGCTTGATGCTGGGCGGGGGGGCCTCAGATACGCAGTATTTT. It yields the protein CASSLMLGGGASDTQYF. The full variable domain, with the rest looked up from reference TRBV5-1 and TRBJ2-3, is KAGVTQTPRYLIKTRGQQVTLSCSPISGHRSVSWYQQTPGQGLQFLFEYFSETQRNKGNFPGRFSGRQFSNSRSEMNVSTLELGDSALYLCASSLMLGGGASDTQYFGPGTRLTVL.

The chain combines TRBV5-5 with TRBJ1-1, with 9 bases that match TRBD1. The CDR3 extends over 17 amino acids. CDR1 is SGHKS and CDR2 is YYEKEE in the germline V gene (reference sequence). Trimming removed 3 bases from V and 0 bases from J; junction bases left unmatched: 9. DNA for the CDR3: TGTGCCAGCAGCTGGGGGACAGGGATTTTGATGAACACTGAAGCTTTCTTT. The encoded protein is CASSWGTGILMNTEAFF.

DNA for the CDR3: TGTGCCAGCAGCTTGGTGGGGACAGGGGATTCACCCCTCCACTTT. This sequence encodes CASSLVGTGDSPLHF. J is TRBJ1-6 and V is TRBV5-4, with 10 bases fitting TRBD1. The CDR3 spans 15 residues. The germline gives CDR1 SGHNT, CDR2 YYREEE (reference sequence). Germline trimming cut 0 bases from V and 8 bases from J; bases unmatched to any gene: 2. Drawing the rest from reference TRBV5-4 and TRBJ1-6, the complete variable domain is ETGVTQSPTHLIKTRGQQVTLRCSSQSGHNTVSWYQQALGQGPQFIFQYYREEENGRGNFPPRFSGLQFPNYSSELNVNALELDDSALYLCASSLVGTGDSPLHFGNGTRLTVT.

In its sample, this clone was seen once. V is TRBV7-8 and J is TRBJ1-1; tentatively, D is TRBD1 (5 bases). Trimming removed 1 base from V and 6 bases from J, with 18 bases in between. The CDR3 has 16 residues. The germline gives CDR1 SGHVS, CDR2 FQNEAQ. The CDR3 DNA follows: TGTGCCAGCAGCTTAGACAGGCCCGCCCTACAACCTGAAGCTTTCTTT. Amino acids: CASSLDRPALQPEAFF.

The chain couples TRBV5-1 to TRBJ2-5; 8 nucleotides line up with TRBD1. Germline V lookup: CDR1 SGHRS, CDR2 YFSETQ. Losses at the gene ends were 4 bases for V and 5 bases for J; bases not matched to a gene: 4. This CDR3 has 13 residues. CDR3 DNA: TGCGCCAGCAGCGCGCAGGGGGCTGAGACCCAGTACTTC. This codes for CASSAQGAETQYF.

The chain links TRBV5-4 to TRBJ1-4; 10 nucleotides agree with TRBD1. CDR1 SGHNT and CDR2 YYREEE come from the germline V gene (reference sequence). The CDR3 extends over 15 amino acids. J lost 5 bases, V lost 0 bases, and 1 base had no gene match. CDR3 sequence: CASSLAGQGNEKLFF. For the CDR3, the DNA is TGTGCCAGCAGCTTGGCGGGACAGGGGAATGAAAAACTGTTTTTT.

The rearrangement uses TRBV5-1 and TRBJ2-7, with D perhaps TRBD2 (6 bases). Germline V gene data show CDR1 as SGHRS and CDR2 as YFSETQ. The CDR3 consists of 16 residues. Trimming stripped 0 bases from V and 0 bases from J, with 13 bases between. DNA of the CDR3: TGCGCCAGCAGCTTGGCGTGGCGGGACGGCTCCTACGAGCAGTACTTC. Its protein is CASSLAWRDGSYEQYF.

The chain combines TRBV6-6 with TRBJ1-1; 8 bases map to TRBD1. The CDR3 sequence is 14 residues long. From germline, CDR1 is MNHNY and CDR2 SVGAGI (reference sequence). Losses at the gene ends were 6 bases for V and 4 bases for J; bases not matched to a gene: 7. CDR3 sequence reads: CASSSATGATEAFF. The DNA for the CDR3 is TGTGCCAGCAGCTCGGCGACAGGGGCCACTGAAGCTTTCTTT.

The rearrangement uses TRBV5-1 and TRBJ2-1; D may be TRBD2 (6 bases). Germline CDR1 reads SGHRS; CDR2 reads YFSETQ. The CDR3 contains 13 residues. Trimming removed 2 bases at V and 6 bases at J, with 9 bases between. The CDR3 region has the DNA TGCGCCAGCAGCTTCCCCGGGGGCAATGAGCAGTTCTTC. It specifies CASSFPGGNEQFF.

The count of this clone is one. The rearrangement uses TRBV3-1 (or the pseudogene TRBV3-2) and TRBJ2-3; TRBD2 aligns across 8 bases. Germline V CDR1 and CDR2: LGHDT, YNNKEL (reference sequence). V lost 2 bases, J lost 6 bases, and 7 bases stayed unmatched. The CDR3 covers 15 residues. The CDR3 DNA sequence: TGTGCCAGCAGCCAATTAACTAGCGGCGTGGATACGCAGTATTTT. Its protein product is CASSQLTSGVDTQYF.

The chain is built from TRBV5-8 and TRBJ1-1, with a possible D match to TRBD1 (6 bases). In germline, CDR1 is SGHTS, CDR2 YDEGEE. CDR3 length equals 13 residues. Trimming removed 4 bases at V and 3 bases at J, with 10 bases between. Written as DNA, the CDR3 is TGTGCCAGCAGCCGCAACAGGGACACTGAAGCTTTCTTT. Its translation is CASSRNRDTEAFF.

The rearrangement joins TRBV7-8 to TRBJ1-2, with 8 bases lining up with TRBD1. Trimming cost V 5 bases and J 2 bases; bases outside gene matches: 4. CDR1 is SGHVS, CDR2 FQNEAQ, per germline. The CDR3 is made up of 14 amino acids. The CDR3 protein is CASSPRQGNYGYTF. The DNA for the CDR3 is TGTGCCAGCAGCCCACGACAGGGGAACTATGGCTACACCTTC.

Concerning this clone: Relative to the germline gene, one junction end is altered; a read error may explain this. V gene TRBV7-7 combines with J gene TRBJ2-1, with TRBD1 matching 8 bases. CDR1 and CDR2 (germline): SSHAT, FNYEAQ (reference sequence). CDR3 length: 14 residues. The DNA of the CDR3 is TGTGCTAGCAGCTTAGGGACAGGTCTGGATGAGCAGTTCTTC. Its translation: CASSLGTGLDEQFF.

The genes are TRBV5-1 and TRBJ2-7; 7 bases agree with TRBD1. Trimming removed 2 bases from V and 3 bases from J; junction bases left unmatched: 8. The CDR3 length is 15 residues. The germline V gene encodes CDR1 SGHRS and CDR2 YFSETQ. The CDR3 sequence is CASSFDRDSYYEQYF. As DNA, the CDR3 is TGCGCCAGCAGCTTTGATCGGGACAGTTACTACGAGCAGTACTTC.

This clone was recorded only once. The chain carries TRBV5-1 and TRBJ1-1; tentative D call: TRBD1 (6 bases). Trimming stripped 3 bases from V and 3 bases from J, with 18 bases between. Germline-derived CDR1 and CDR2 are SGHRS and YFSETQ. The CDR3 has 16 residues. This CDR3 reads CASSYLQGFGHTEAFF. The CDR3 region has the DNA TGCGCCAGCAGCTATCTACAGGGATTTGGACACACTGAAGCTTTCTTT. Together with reference TRBV5-1 and TRBJ1-1, the CDR3 gives the full variable domain: KAGVTQTPRYLIKTRGQQVTLSCSPISGHRSVSWYQQTPGQGLQFLFEYFSETQRNKGNFPGRFSGRQFSNSRSEMNVSTLELGDSALYLCASSYLQGFGHTEAFFGQGTRLTVV.

The chain recombines TRBV2 with TRBJ2-2; D is unresolved. CDR1 and CDR2 from the germline V gene are SNHLY and FYNNEI. V was cut by 5 bases and J by 4 bases, with 11 bases left in between. The CDR3 runs 14 residues. This chain's CDR3 is CASSRTESTGELFF. CDR3 coding DNA: TGTGCCAGCAGTCGCACGGAGAGCACCGGGGAGCTGTTTTTT.

The J gene is TRBJ2-3, the V gene TRBV7-9; D not certain. Looked up from germline, CDR1 is SEHNR and CDR2 is FQNEAQ (reference sequence). V was cut by 1 base and J by 2 bases, with 10 bases left in between. The CDR3 is 15 residues long. The CDR3 bases are TGTGCCAGCAGCTTAGAGCTAGTCTCCACAGATACGCAGTATTTT. Its translation: CASSLELVSTDTQYF.